The T cell receptor (beta chain) under discussion was sequenced for a study of beta chain features in type 1 diabetes. This clone has only a few counts. The junction had 2 bases not matched to a gene; V was cut back by 3 bases and J by 4 bases. Germline values: CDR1 SGHTA, CDR2 FQGNSA. This CDR3 comprises 14 residues. All of the isolated RNA was reverse transcribed, so expressed TCRB transcripts were sequenced. Only in-frame clones appear in the TCRdb table, and some are missing; sequencing was by immunoSEQ multiplex PCR. The sample has a few hundred thousand clones; 9.5% to 12% are singletons. The genes are TRBV7-2 and TRBJ1-2, with TRBD1 matching 10 bases. This receptor was obtained from a woman aged 25 to 39 in good health. The specimen sequenced was naive CD4+ T cells from blood. DNA of the CDR3: TGTGCCAGCAGCTTCGGGGACAGGGGCTATGGCTACACCTTC. Translating gives CASSFGDRGYGYTF.